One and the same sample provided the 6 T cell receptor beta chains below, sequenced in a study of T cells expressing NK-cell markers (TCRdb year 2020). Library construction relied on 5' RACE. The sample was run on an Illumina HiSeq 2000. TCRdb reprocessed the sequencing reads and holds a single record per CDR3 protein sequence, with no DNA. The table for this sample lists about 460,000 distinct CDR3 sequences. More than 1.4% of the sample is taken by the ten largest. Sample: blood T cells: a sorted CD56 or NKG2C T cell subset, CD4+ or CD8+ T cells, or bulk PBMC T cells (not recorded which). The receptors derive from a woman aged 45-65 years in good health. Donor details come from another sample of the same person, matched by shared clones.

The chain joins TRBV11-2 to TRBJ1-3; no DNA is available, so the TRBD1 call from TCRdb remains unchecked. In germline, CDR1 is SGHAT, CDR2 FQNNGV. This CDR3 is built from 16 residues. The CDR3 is CASSPAPRGYGNTIYF.

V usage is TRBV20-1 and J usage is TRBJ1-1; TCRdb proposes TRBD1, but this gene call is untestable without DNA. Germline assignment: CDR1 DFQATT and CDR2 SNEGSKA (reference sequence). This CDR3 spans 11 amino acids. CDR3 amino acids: CSAKGQLEAFF.

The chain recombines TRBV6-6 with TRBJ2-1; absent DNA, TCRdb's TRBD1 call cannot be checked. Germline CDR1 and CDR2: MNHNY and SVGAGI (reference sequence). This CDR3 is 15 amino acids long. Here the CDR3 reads CASSYSILAGSEQFF.

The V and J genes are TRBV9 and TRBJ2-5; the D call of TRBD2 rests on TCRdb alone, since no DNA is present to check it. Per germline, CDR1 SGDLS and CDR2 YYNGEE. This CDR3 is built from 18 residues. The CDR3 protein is CASSVDGLAGAWQETQYF.

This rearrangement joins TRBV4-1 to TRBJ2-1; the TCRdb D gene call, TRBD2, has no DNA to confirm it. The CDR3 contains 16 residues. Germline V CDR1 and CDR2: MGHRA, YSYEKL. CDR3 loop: CASSLTGTSVYNEQFF.

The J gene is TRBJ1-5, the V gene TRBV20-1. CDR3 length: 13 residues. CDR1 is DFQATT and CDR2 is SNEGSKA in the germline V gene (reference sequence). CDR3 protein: CSAWVALDQPQHF.